The next 9 T cell receptor beta chains were all read from a single sample in a study of cytomegalovirus exposure and HLA in healthy donors. PCR amplification relied on 60 Vbeta primers (plus 13 Jbeta primers). The assay was immunoSEQ multiplex PCR, and TCRdb's table has in-frame clones only and misses some. Here the sample spans 120,000 to 150,000 clones, about 79% being singletons. Input material: PBMCs. These receptors were obtained from a woman under 40 in good health and CMV-seronegative.

V and J are TRBV6-1 and TRBJ2-1, with 9 bases matching TRBD1. There are 16 residues in the CDR3. J lost 7 bases, V lost 0 bases, and 7 bases had no gene match. Germline V gene lookup returns CDR1 MNHNS and CDR2 SASEGT. The CDR3 DNA reads TGTGCCAGCAGTGAAGCGTCTGGACAGGGGTTAAATGAGCAGTTCTTC. Translated: CASSEASGQGLNEQFF.

The chain links TRBV6-1 to TRBJ2-7, with 10 positions matching TRBD1. Germline V gives CDR1 MNHNS, CDR2 SASEGT. The CDR3 contains 14 residues. V lost 6 bases, J lost 5 bases, and 7 bases stayed unmatched. The CDR3 loop is CASRTTGTGDEQYF. Written as DNA, the CDR3 is TGTGCCAGCAGGACGACCGGGACAGGGGACGAGCAGTACTTC.

The chain recombines TRBV9 with TRBJ2-5, with TRBD1 as a possible D gene (5 bases). The CDR3 totals 15 residues. The germline V and J ends were trimmed by 0 bases and 2 bases, with 11 bases remaining between them. From germline, CDR1 is SGDLS and CDR2 YYNGEE. The CDR3 DNA sequence: TGTGCCAGCAGCGTAGTGGACACTTTACAAGAGACCCAGTACTTC. As protein: CASSVVDTLQETQYF.

The chain links TRBV7-8 to TRBJ2-1; no clear D gene. Trimming removed 1 base at V and 0 bases at J, with 10 bases between. The CDR3 is 16 residues long. The V gene's germline CDR1 is SGHVS and CDR2 FQNEAQ. CDR3 nucleotide sequence: TGTGCCAGCAGCTTAGAACGGTTTAGCTCCTACAATGAGCAGTTCTTC. This gives the protein CASSLERFSSYNEQFF.

This clone was found once. The rearrangement joins TRBV7-8 to TRBJ2-3; 12 bases are a match to TRBD2. Losses at the gene ends were 5 bases for V and 6 bases for J; bases not matched to a gene: 9. CDR3 length: 16 residues. Looked up from germline, CDR1 is SGHVS and CDR2 is FQNEAQ. The CDR3 loop is CASSLGTSGLIDTQYF. CDR3 in DNA: TGTGCCAGCAGCCTAGGGACTAGCGGGCTTATTGATACGCAGTATTTT.

The V and J genes are TRBV6-5 and TRBJ2-7; the D is unclear. Germline V CDR1 and CDR2: MNHEY, SVGAGI. V lost 6 bases to trimming and J lost 0 bases, with 15 bases between them. The CDR3 has 15 amino acids. CDR3 protein: CASSLYSGPSYEQYF. CDR3 nucleotides: TGTGCCAGCAGCCTTTACTCAGGTCCCTCCTACGAGCAGTACTTC.

J is TRBJ1-2 and V is TRBV6-6; tentative D call: TRBD1 (6 bases). The V end was cut by 5 bases, the J end by 6 bases, with 13 bases between. CDR3 length: 13 amino acids. CDR1 and CDR2 (germline): MNHNY, SVGAGI (reference sequence). CDR3 sequence: CASSTNQGHGYTF. CDR3 DNA sequence: TGTGCCAGCAGTACGAATCAGGGGCATGGCTACACCTTC.

The chain is built from TRBV27 and TRBJ2-2; 8 nucleotides agree with TRBD1. The CDR3 runs 15 residues. The J segment lost 2 bases and the V segment lost 6 bases, leaving 5 bases of the junction unmatched. The germline CDR1 and CDR2 sequences are MNHEY and SMNVEV (reference sequence). In nucleotides, the CDR3 is TGTGCCAGCAGCTTTGGACAGGGAAACACCGGGGAGCTGTTTTTT. Amino acids: CASSFGQGNTGELFF.

The chain links TRBV11-3 to TRBJ2-1; 10 bases agree with TRBD2. CDR1 SGHNT and CDR2 YENEEA come from the germline V gene. This CDR3 comprises 20 residues. V lost 5 bases, J lost 0 bases, and 16 bases stayed unmatched. The CDR3: CASSGSGSSGGLSSYNEQFF. As DNA, the CDR3 is TGTGCCAGCAGCGGATCAGGGTCTAGCGGGGGTCTTAGCTCCTACAATGAGCAGTTCTTC. The complete variable domain, with remaining parts taken from reference TRBV11-3 and TRBJ2-1, reads EAGVVQSPRYKIIEKKQPVAFWCNPISGHNTLYWYLQNLGQGPELLIRYENEEAVDDSQLPKDRFSAERLKGVDSTLKIQPAELGDSAVYLCASSGSGSSGGLSSYNEQFFGPGTRLTVL.